The rows below give T cell receptor beta chains drawn from one sample of a study of response to subunit inactivated influenza vaccine. TCRdb re-called the RT-PCR reads with MiXCR, one entry per CDR3 protein. The sample holds roughly 540,000 distinct CDR3 sequences; roughly 23% are singletons and the top ten take about 2.8%. The same data also went into a second study, on T cells expressing NK-cell markers.

Specimen: CD4+ T cells sorted from PBMCs, collected less than 13 days after vaccination. The receptors originated from a middle-aged man who received an inactivated influenza vaccine. The CDR3 runs from the conserved cysteine through the conserved F or W. The order of the fields is CDR3 protein, CDR3 DNA, J gene, V gene, D gene, clone size. The D gene is left open where the match is weak. Size values are once, few and many counts, or a class for expanded clones, and some rows have none.

CDR3: CASKFSKNNEQFF; DNA: TGTGCCAGCAAGTTCAGTAAAAACAATGAGCAGTTCTTC; J: TRBJ2-1; V: TRBV6-6; D: .; size: many
CDR3: CASSLVGFMDRPTF; DNA: TGTGCCAGCAGCTTGGTAGGATTTATGGACAGGCCAACCTTC; J: TRBJ1-2; V: TRBV5-6; D: TRBD1; size: .
CDR3: CASSLASGPGEDTQYF; DNA: TGTGCCAGCAGCTTAGCTAGCGGGCCGGGGGAAGATACGCAGTATTTT; J: TRBJ2-3; V: TRBV7-6; D: TRBD2; size: many
CDR3: CASSLKVGQGSNEQFF; DNA: TGTGCCAGCAGCTTAAAAGTGGGGCAGGGGAGCAATGAGCAGTTCTTC; J: TRBJ2-1; V: TRBV7-9; D: .; size: .
CDR3: CASSWGTSGNTDTQYF; DNA: TGTGCCAGCAGCTGGGGGACTAGCGGGAACACAGATACGCAGTATTTT; J: TRBJ2-3; V: TRBV5-5; D: TRBD2; size: .
CDR3: CSARAPGSGYGYTF; DNA: TGCAGTGCTAGAGCCCCCGGCTCCGGCTATGGCTACACCTTC; J: TRBJ1-2; V: TRBV20-1; D: .; size: .
CDR3: CASSADRATYEQYF; DNA: TGTGCCAGCAGCGCGGACAGGGCCACCTACGAGCAGTACTTC; J: TRBJ2-7; V: TRBV7-9; D: TRBD1; size: few
CDR3: CASRPDRGYTEAFF; DNA: TGTGCCAGCAGGCCCGACAGGGGATACACTGAAGCTTTCTTT; J: TRBJ1-1; V: TRBV12-3/TRBV12-4; D: TRBD1; size: .
CDR3: CASSAPDEKLFF; DNA: TGTGCCAGCAGTGCTCCCGATGAAAAACTGTTTTTT; J: TRBJ1-4; V: TRBV12-3/TRBV12-4; D: .; size: .
CDR3: CSARAPGVSYNEQFF; DNA: TGCAGTGCTAGAGCGCCCGGGGTCTCCTACAATGAGCAGTTCTTC; J: TRBJ2-1; V: TRBV20-1; D: .; size: few
CDR3: CASSAGISTDTQYF; DNA: TGCGCCAGCAGCGCAGGGATTTCCACAGATACGCAGTATTTT; J: TRBJ2-3; V: TRBV4-1; D: .; size: .
CDR3: CASSRGTREAFF; DNA: TGTGCCAGCAGTCGAGGTACCCGTGAAGCTTTCTTT; J: TRBJ1-1; V: TRBV12-3/TRBV12-4; D: .; size: .
CDR3: CASSLAWLAGVGNEQFF; DNA: TGTGCCAGCAGCTTAGCGTGGCTAGCGGGAGTAGGAAATGAGCAGTTCTTC; J: TRBJ2-1; V: TRBV7-2; D: TRBD2; size: .
CDR3: CASNQDRLNTEAFF; DNA: TGTGCCAGCAATCAGGACAGACTGAACACTGAAGCTTTCTTT; J: TRBJ1-1; V: TRBV6-1; D: .; size: .
CDR3: CASSLDQYNEQFF; DNA: TGTGCCAGCAGCTTAGATCAATACAATGAGCAGTTCTTC; J: TRBJ2-1; V: TRBV11-3; D: .; size: few
CDR3: CASSARGSTGELFF; DNA: TGTGCCAGCAGCGCCCGGGGATCCACCGGGGAGCTGTTTTTT; J: TRBJ2-2; V: TRBV5-4; D: .; size: few